The 3 T cell receptor beta chains below all came from one sample that was sequenced in a study of CD8 T cells in Susac syndrome. With random hexamers, roughly 0.45 to 1 ug RNA was reverse transcribed. Using its own MiXCR run on the immunoSEQ multiplex PCR reads, TCRdb lists one record per CDR3 protein. This table has hundreds of thousands of distinct CDR3 sequences, around 84% appearing once. The sample comprised CD8+ T cells from PBMCs. The receptors derive from a human donor with multiple sclerosis.

This clonotype was detected a few times. The V and J genes are TRBV12-3 or TRBV12-4 and TRBJ1-2; D is possibly TRBD1 (6 bases). CDR3 length: 11 amino acids. V lost 6 bases to trimming and J lost 7 bases, with 9 bases between them. CDR3 sequence (DNA): TGTGCCAGCAGGGCAGGGGCTGGCTACACCTTC. This sequence encodes CASRAGAGYTF.

The V and J genes are TRBV27 and TRBJ1-1; 9 nucleotides align to TRBD1. The CDR3 covers 20 residues. The V and J ends lost 2 bases and 1 base, in that order; junction bases with no gene match: 17. CDR1 is MNHEY, CDR2 SMNVEV, per germline (reference sequence). Written as DNA, the CDR3 is TGTGCCAGCAGTTTAATCCGAGAAGGGGGGACAGGGCGACGGAACACTGAAGCTTTCTTT. This translates into CASSLIREGGTGRRNTEAFF.

In this sample, this clonotype turned up once. V gene TRBV19 combines with J gene TRBJ2-1; D gene uncertain. The CDR3 has 13 amino acids. Trimming left V 7 bases short and J 8 bases short, with 15 bases between. CDR1 and CDR2 from the germline V gene are LNHDA and SQIVND (reference sequence). The CDR3 nucleotides read TGTGCCAGTAACATGGGTAGTCCCCATGAGCAGTTCTTC. Translated, it gives CASNMGSPHEQFF.